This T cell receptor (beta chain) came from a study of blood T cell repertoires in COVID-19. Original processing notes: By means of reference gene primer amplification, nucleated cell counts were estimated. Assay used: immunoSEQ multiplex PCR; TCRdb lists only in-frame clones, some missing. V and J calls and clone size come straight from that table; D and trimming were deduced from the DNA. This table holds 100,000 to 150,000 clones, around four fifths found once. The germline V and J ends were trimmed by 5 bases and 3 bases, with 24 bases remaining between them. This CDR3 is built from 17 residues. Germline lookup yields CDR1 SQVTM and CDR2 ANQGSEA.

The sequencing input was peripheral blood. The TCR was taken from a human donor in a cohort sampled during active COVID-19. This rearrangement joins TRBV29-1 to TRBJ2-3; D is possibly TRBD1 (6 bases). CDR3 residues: CSVQGGALAGGTDTQYF. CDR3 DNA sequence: TGCAGCGTTCAAGGGGGAGCTTTGGCGGGTGGGACAGATACGCAGTATTTT.